What follows are 32 T cell receptor beta chains derived from one specimen sequenced in a study of T cell repertoires and HLA-DP antigens. After more than twelve days' expansion, CD4+ cells were restimulated around 23 h with HeLa expressing allogeneic DPB1. Retrovirally transduced HeLa cells with HLA-DPA1/DPB1, HLA-DM, invariant chain and CD80 served as stimulators. Some clones are missing from TCRdb's copy, which holds only in-frame ones; the method was immunoSEQ multiplex PCR. This sample carries approximately 2,000 clones, under 80% of them seen once, and the ten largest clones take under 60%. Sequences were obtained from CD137- CD4+ T cells from cultured PBMCs. The receptors stem from a man aged 50 to 60 in good health and CMV-seronegative.

The chain recombines TRBV7-2 with TRBJ2-5, with 7 bases identical to TRBD1. V dropped 5 bases and J dropped 3; count of bases not matched to a gene: 6. Looked up from germline, CDR1 is SGHTA and CDR2 is FQGNSA. The CDR3 has 14 amino acids. CDR3: CASSRSGQKETQYF. As DNA, the CDR3 is TGTGCCAGCAGCCGGTCGGGACAGAAAGAGACCCAGTACTTC.

The chain carries TRBV27 and TRBJ2-1, with 10 nucleotides matching TRBD2. CDR3 size: 20 residues. Per germline, CDR1 MNHEY and CDR2 SMNVEV (reference sequence). V trimming: 5 bases; J trimming: 3 bases; junction bases outside the gene matches: 19. In DNA, the CDR3 is TGTGCCAGCAGTACTATCGGCCCCACCAGCGGGGGGGCGCGCTACAATGAGCAGTTCTTC. This codes for CASSTIGPTSGGARYNEQFF.

The chain is built from TRBV30 and TRBJ1-2; D is ambiguous. The CDR3 contains 12 residues. Germline CDR1 reads GTSNPN; CDR2 reads SVGIG (reference sequence). Trimming cost V 2 bases and J 4 bases, with 8 bases left between them. The CDR3 loop reads CAWSRKTYGYTF. CDR3 DNA: TGTGCCTGGAGTCGAAAGACCTATGGCTACACCTTC.

The J gene is TRBJ1-5, the V gene TRBV7-2; perhaps TRBD1 as D (6 bases). This CDR3 spans 18 amino acids. Looked up from germline, CDR1 is SGHTA and CDR2 is FQGNSA. Trimming removed 0 bases at V and 2 bases at J, with 17 bases between. CDR3: CASSLAGAGGMGNQPQHF. CDR3 bases: TGTGCCAGCAGCTTAGCGGGGGCCGGGGGGATGGGCAATCAGCCCCAGCATTTT.

This chain uses TRBV11-2 with TRBJ2-5, with D uncertain. Germline CDR1 reads SGHAT; CDR2 reads FQNNGV. Deletions cut 7 bases from V and 5 bases from J, with 20 bases between. The CDR3 runs to 15 residues. The CDR3 protein is CASTLPGLAGETQYF. The CDR3 nucleotides are TGTGCCAGCACCCTCCCTGGGCTCGCAGGTGAGACCCAGTACTTC.

This chain connects TRBV5-1 to TRBJ2-1; TRBD1 might be the D (5 bases). The CDR3 spans 17 residues. V was trimmed by 0 bases and J by 7 bases, leaving 20 bases between them. Germline V CDR1 and CDR2: SGHRS, YFSETQ. CDR3 sequence reads: CASSLGGGWGNENEQFF. DNA for the CDR3: TGCGCCAGCAGCTTGGGCGGTGGGTGGGGCAATGAGAATGAGCAGTTCTTC.

CDR3 nucleotide sequence: TGTGCCAGCGTACAGGGGGCATTTAGCTATGGCTACACCTTC. Protein: CASVQGAFSYGYTF. The rearrangement uses TRBV28 and TRBJ1-2; 9 bases are a match to TRBD1. Germline V gene data show CDR1 as MDHEN and CDR2 as SYDVKM. The V gene end was trimmed by 8 bases and the J gene end by 4 bases; junction bases not matched to a gene: 8. This CDR3 spans 14 amino acids.

This clone appeared a few times. The chain couples TRBV7-5 to TRBJ2-5; no DNA check was done on the table's D call, TRBD2. TRBV7-5 is termed a pseudogene. The CDR3 consists of 13 residues. The DNA of the CDR3 is TGTGCCAGCAGCTCCCCCCCGGGGGAGACCCAGTACTTC. This translates into CASSSPPGETQYF.

This clone was observed a single time. As DNA, the CDR3 is TGTGCCTGGGCAGCAACCAGACAGGATAATTCACCCCTCCACTTT. Translating gives CAWAATRQDNSPLHF. The chain joins TRBV30 to TRBJ1-6; maybe TRBD1 (6 bases). V lost 5 bases and J lost 5, with 16 bases in between. Germline V gene sequence: CDR1 GTSNPN, CDR2 SVGIG (reference sequence). The CDR3 consists of 15 residues.

The chain couples TRBV5-6 to TRBJ2-3, with a tentative D call TRBD1 (6 bases). The CDR3 totals 15 residues. Germline loops: CDR1 SGHDT, CDR2 YYEEEE. V was clipped by 0 bases and J by 5 bases, with 13 bases between them. This CDR3 is CASSLGPLGGDTQYF. The CDR3, as DNA: TGTGCCAGCAGCTTGGGCCCCCTAGGGGGAGATACGCAGTATTTT. Full variable domain (outside the CDR3, taken from reference TRBV5-6 and TRBJ2-3): DAGVTQSPTHLIKTRGQQVTLRCSPKSGHDTVSWYQQALGQGPQFIFQYYEEEERQRGNFPDRFSGHQFPNYSSELNVNALLLGDSALYLCASSLGPLGGDTQYFGPGTRLTVL.

This chain connects TRBV4-2 to TRBJ2-3; D uncertain. The CDR3 extends over 12 amino acids. V gave up 5 bases and J gave up 2 bases, with 5 bases separating them. Germline values: CDR1 LGHNA, CDR2 YNFKEQ. The CDR3 DNA reads TGTGCCAGCAGCGCTAACACAGATACGCAGTATTTT. Protein sequence: CASSANTDTQYF.

The chain carries TRBV5-5 and TRBJ2-7; TRBD1 is a possible D gene (5 bases). Per the germline V gene, CDR1 is SGHKS and CDR2 is YYEKEE (reference sequence). The CDR3 totals 17 residues. Trimming took 2 bases from V and 2 from J, leaving 20 bases between them. CDR3 protein: CASSLAHLRQTAYEQYF. The CDR3 DNA reads TGTGCCAGCAGCTTAGCCCACTTACGTCAGACAGCCTACGAGCAGTACTTC.

The chain carries TRBV7-2 and TRBJ1-5; D remains ambiguous. CDR1 is SGHTA and CDR2 is FQGNSA in the germline V gene. The CDR3 loop spans 17 amino acids. V was trimmed by 2 bases and J by 4 bases, leaving 18 bases between them. CDR3 DNA: TGTGCCAGCAGCTTATCTACGGGAAACCCTCCAAATCAGCCCCAGCATTTT. This encodes CASSLSTGNPPNQPQHF.

This sequence joins TRBV4-3 and TRBJ1-2, with TRBD1 identical over 8 bases. CDR3 length equals 14 residues. J was trimmed by 6 bases and V by 2 bases; bases with no gene match: 5. CDR1 LGHNA and CDR2 YSLEER come from the germline V gene. The CDR3 loop is CASSQQGAVDGYTF. The CDR3 DNA sequence: TGCGCCAGCAGCCAACAGGGGGCTGTCGATGGCTACACCTTC.

This clone came up a few times. A junction end diverges from the germline sequence, so it may reflect a read error. The chain links TRBV5-3 to TRBJ2-5; maybe TRBD2 (5 bases). TRBV5-3 falls under the ORF class, with uncertain function. The CDR3 has 13 residues. CDR3 nucleotides: TGTGCCAGCAGCTCCCCCCCGGGGGAGACCCAGTACTTC. It specifies CASSSPPGETQYF.

The chain uses TRBV6-1 and TRBJ2-5, with 8 nucleotides matching TRBD2. Germline trimming cut 6 bases from V and 5 bases from J; bases unmatched to any gene: 14. CDR3 size: 16 residues. Germline-derived CDR1 and CDR2 are MNHNS and SASEGT. The CDR3 region is CASRESGTSKVETQYF. The CDR3 nucleotides read TGTGCCAGCAGAGAAAGCGGGACTAGTAAAGTGGAGACCCAGTACTTC.

J is TRBJ2-7 and V is TRBV5-1, with TRBD2 matching over 8 bases. CDR3 length: 14 amino acids. The V gene end was trimmed by 4 bases and the J gene end by 1 base; junction bases not matched to a gene: 4. Per the germline V gene, CDR1 is SGHRS and CDR2 is YFSETQ. CDR3 loop: CASSPGTSSYEQYF. As DNA, the CDR3 is TGCGCCAGCAGCCCCGGGACTAGTTCCTACGAGCAGTACTTC.

This clone was detected a few times. J is TRBJ1-2 and V is TRBV7-2; no clear D gene. V lost 4 bases to trimming and J lost 4 bases, with 13 bases between them. CDR3 size: 14 residues. CDR1 SGHTA and CDR2 FQGNSA come from the germline V gene. CDR3 in amino acids: CASSSSRAAYGYTF. CDR3 sequence (DNA): TGTGCCAGCAGCTCCTCCCGAGCGGCCTATGGCTACACCTTC.

The chain couples TRBV11-1 to TRBJ1-2; D not resolved. Germline CDR1 is SGHAT and CDR2 is FQDESV (reference sequence). The CDR3 sequence is 17 residues long. With 2 bases removed from V and 1 base from J, the gap between germline ends came to 17 bases. The CDR3 here is CASSLWGGGHLNYGYTF. The CDR3 nucleotides read TGTGCCAGCAGCTTATGGGGAGGAGGTCATCTTAACTATGGCTACACCTTC.

V and J are TRBV27 and TRBJ1-4, with D hard to call. CDR1 MNHEY and CDR2 SMNVEV come from the germline V gene (reference sequence). V lost 3 bases to trimming and J lost 5 bases, with 7 bases between them. This CDR3 comprises 13 residues. The CDR3: CASSFAENEKLFF. CDR3 in DNA: TGTGCCAGCAGTTTCGCCGAAAATGAAAAACTGTTTTTT.

This chain uses TRBV25-1 with TRBJ2-5; D perhaps matches TRBD2 (5 bases). The V gene's germline CDR1 is MGHDK and CDR2 SYGVNS. Trimming pared 6 bases from V and 5 bases from J, leaving 13 bases between. There are 13 residues in the CDR3. The CDR3 region is CASSSPPGETQYF. In DNA, the CDR3 is TGTGCCAGCAGCTCCCCCCCGGGGGAGACCCAGTACTTC. The complete variable domain, with remaining parts taken from reference TRBV25-1 and TRBJ2-5, reads EADIYQTPRYLVIGTGKKITLECSQTMGHDKMYWYQQDPGMELHLIHYSYGVNSTEKGDLSSESTVSRIRTEHFPLTLESARPSHTSQYLCASSSPPGETQYFGPGTRLLVL.

The chain joins TRBV12-2 to TRBJ2-5; no DNA check was done on the table's D call, TRBD2. TRBV12-2 is listed as a pseudogene. The CDR3 is 13 amino acids. CDR3 bases: TGTGCCAGCAGCTCCCCCCCGGGGGAGACCCAGTACTTC. Its translation: CASSSPPGETQYF.

This chain joins TRBV19 and TRBJ1-1; 9 bases match TRBD1. Germline V gene data show CDR1 as LNHDA and CDR2 as SQIVND (reference sequence). This CDR3 region has 17 residues. J gave up 1 base and V 6 bases, and 12 bases lay outside the gene matches. The CDR3 DNA reads TGTGCCAGTAGACCACCCGGGACAGGGCTAGGGAACACTGAAGCTTTCTTT. Its protein is CASRPPGTGLGNTEAFF.

Only a few counts were recorded for this clone. The chain uses TRBV6-5 and TRBJ1-2; D might be TRBD1 (6 bases). The CDR3 loop spans 16 amino acids. V lost 4 bases and J lost 6, with 21 bases in between. The germline gives CDR1 MNHEY, CDR2 SVGAGI. CDR3 amino acids: CASSFYRVLGLHGYTF. As DNA, the CDR3 is TGTGCCAGCAGTTTTTACAGGGTCCTAGGCCTGCATGGCTACACCTTC.

The chain joins TRBV28 to TRBJ2-7, with 10 bases that match TRBD2. J gave up 4 bases and V 6 bases, and 9 bases lay outside the gene matches. Germline values: CDR1 MDHEN, CDR2 SYDVKM. This CDR3 is 15 amino acids long. The CDR3 spells CASRSSGLADYEQYF. CDR3 nucleotide sequence: TGTGCCAGCAGGTCCTCAGGACTAGCGGATTACGAGCAGTACTTC.

The rearrangement uses TRBV5-5 and TRBJ1-2; weak D call: TRBD1 (5 bases). Germline CDR1 is SGHKS and CDR2 is YYEKEE (reference sequence). Trimming removed 0 bases at V and 4 bases at J, with 13 bases between. The CDR3 runs to 15 residues. CDR3 coding DNA: TGTGCCAGCAGCTTGGGATTCAGGGTGTCCTATGGCTACACCTTC. Its translation is CASSLGFRVSYGYTF.

V usage is TRBV29-1 and J usage is TRBJ2-4, with TRBD1 matching over 8 bases. The CDR3 has 12 residues. The germline gives CDR1 SQVTM, CDR2 ANQGSEA. Unmatched junction bases numbered 2, after V lost 2 bases and J lost 8 bases. CDR3 bases: TGCAGCGTTGAACAGGGGGCGGACATTCAGTACTTC. This translates into CSVEQGADIQYF.

In this sample, this clone turned up a few times. The rearrangement links TRBV6-8 to TRBJ1-3, with TRBD1 matching over 7 bases. The J segment lost 0 bases and the V segment lost 6 bases, leaving 5 bases of the junction unmatched. CDR3 length equals 15 residues. The V gene's germline CDR1 is MNHGY and CDR2 SAAAGT. In DNA form, the CDR3 reads TGTGCCAGCAGGTTAGGACAGGCCTCTGGAAACACCATATATTTT. It translates to CASRLGQASGNTIYF.

The genes are TRBV6-4 and TRBJ1-6; D is unresolved. This CDR3 spans 13 amino acids. The ends were cut back, 5 bases at V and 8 bases at J, with 10 bases in the middle. Germline values: CDR1 MRHNA, CDR2 SNTAGT. Here the CDR3 reads CASSWSGDSPLHF. As DNA, the CDR3 is TGTGCCAGCAGTTGGTCAGGAGATTCACCCCTCCACTTT.

J is TRBJ2-7 and V is TRBV2; D call uncertain. Trimming left V 2 bases short and J 11 bases short, with 22 bases between. Looked up from germline, CDR1 is SNHLY and CDR2 is FYNNEI. This CDR3 comprises 15 residues. CDR3: CASSEFISIGLSKYF. The CDR3 nucleotides are TGTGCCAGCAGTGAATTTATCTCAATCGGGCTTTCTAAGTACTTC.

This chain uses TRBV6-1 with TRBJ2-7; no reliable D call. V lost 5 bases to trimming and J lost 7 bases, with 12 bases between them. Looked up from germline, CDR1 is MNHNS and CDR2 is SASEGT. CDR3 length: 12 residues. CDR3 protein: CASSPRLREQYF. CDR3 sequence (DNA): TGTGCCAGCAGTCCCCGCCTGAGGGAGCAGTACTTC.

This rearrangement joins TRBV9 to TRBJ1-3; D uncertain. This CDR3 has 16 amino acids. CDR1 and CDR2 from the germline V gene are SGDLS and YYNGEE. V was cut by 3 bases and J by 1 base, with 14 bases left in between. CDR3 protein: CASSALGPESGNTIYF. The DNA of the CDR3 is TGTGCCAGCAGCGCCCTTGGGCCTGAGTCTGGAAACACCATATATTTT.